These T cell receptor beta chains were read from a single sample in a study of blood T cell repertoires in COVID-19. Sequencing was performed with immunoSEQ multiplex PCR; in TCRdb, only in-frame clones are kept and a portion is missing. There are about 190,000 clones in the sample; roughly 83% occur only once, and around 3.5% lies in the top ten. Sequenced sample: PBMCs or T cells enriched from blood (not recorded which). All receptors derive from a woman in her 30s who had recovered from COVID-19. Both conserved end residues are part of each CDR3. A D gene is named only where the DNA matches it firmly. The size entry is marked missing in some rows and otherwise reads once, few, many or a size class.

v_gene,j_gene,d_gene,abundance,CDR3nt,CDR3aa
TRBV24-1,TRBJ1-2,TRBD1,.,TGTGCCACCTCGTCCGGGACAGGGGGTGGCTACACCTTC,CATSSGTGGGYTF
TRBV5-1,TRBJ2-7,TRBD2,few,TGCGCCAGCAGCTTGGCGGCTAGCGGGAGGGCCTCCTACGAGCAGTACTTC,CASSLAASGRASYEQYF
TRBV29-1,TRBJ2-5,.,.,TGCAGCGTTGATGTACTCCAAATTCGGGAGACCCAGTACTTC,CSVDVLQIRETQYF
TRBV18,TRBJ1-1,.,once,TGTGCCGGCTCGCCCACAGTTTCTACTGAAGCTTTCTTT,CAGSPTVSTEAFF
TRBV3-1/TRBV3-2,TRBJ1-2,.,once,TGTGCCAGCAGCCAAGGAGCGGGGCCCTTGGGCTACACCTTC,CASSQGAGPLGYTF
TRBV7-2,TRBJ2-3,TRBD2,.,TGTGCCAGCAGCTTGGGATCCTCGGGACTAGCGGGAGTTTTT,CASSLGSSGLAGVF
TRBV12-3/TRBV12-4,TRBJ1-1,.,.,TGTGCCAGCAGTTTGCGATACACTGAAGCTTTCTTT,CASSLRYTEAFF
TRBV5-1,TRBJ2-5,TRBD1,.,TGCGCCAGCAGCCAAGACAGGGTTTGGCAAGAGACCCAGTACTTC,CASSQDRVWQETQYF
TRBV27,TRBJ2-1,.,.,TGTGCCAGCAGTCCCTCCGATCAGAGGGGGAGCTCCTACAATGAGCAGTTCTTC,CASSPSDQRGSSYNEQFF
TRBV7-9,TRBJ1-1,TRBD1,.,TGTGCCAGCAGCTTGACAGGGTTGAACACTGAAGCTTTCTTT,CASSLTGLNTEAFF
TRBV28,TRBJ2-5,.,.,TGTGCCAGCAGTTTCCCCTCCCAGACCCCCCGGGACAACCAAGAGACCCAGTACTTC,CASSFPSQTPRDNQETQYF
TRBV13,TRBJ1-6,.,once,TGTGCCAGCAGCTCACCCGGACAGCGCTCCTATAATTCACCCCTCCACTTT,CASSSPGQRSYNSPLHF
TRBV5-1,TRBJ1-2,TRBD1,.,TGCGCCAGCAGCTTGGGAGGGACAGGGGCTAACTATGGCTACACCTTC,CASSLGGTGANYGYTF
TRBV9,TRBJ1-1,.,.,TGTGCCAGCAGCGTAGGACAGAGCACTGAAGCTTTCTTT,CASSVGQSTEAFF
TRBV5-1,TRBJ2-3,.,.,TGCGCCAGCACGCGGGGCAGCACAGATACGCAGTATTTT,CASTRGSTDTQYF
TRBV6-6,TRBJ1-1,.,few,TGTGCCAGCAGTCTTAATTCAGGATCAGAAGCTTTCTTT,CASSLNSGSEAFF
TRBV18,TRBJ2-3,TRBD1,.,TGTGCCAGCTCACCGGGACAGGGGGTTCAAGATACGCAGTATTTT,CASSPGQGVQDTQYF
TRBV30,TRBJ1-2,.,.,TGTGCCGGGGGAACAGCTTACTATGGCTACACCTTC,CAGGTAYYGYTF
TRBV5-1,TRBJ1-4,TRBD1,.,TGCGCCAGCAGCTTGGGGACAGGGTGGACTAATGAAAAACTGTTTTTT,CASSLGTGWTNEKLFF
TRBV7-9,TRBJ2-1,TRBD1,.,TGTGCCAGCAGCTTCGACGGGACAGCAAAAAATGAGCAGTTCTTC,CASSFDGTAKNEQFF
TRBV28,TRBJ1-5,.,.,TGTGCCAGCCTTTGGGCGGGAGGAGGGCAGCCCCAGCATTTT,CASLWAGGGQPQHF
TRBV7-8,TRBJ2-3,.,.,TGTGCCAGCAGCCAAACTACCCGAAGTACGCAGTATTTT,CASSQTTRSTQYF
TRBV5-6,TRBJ1-2,.,once,TGTGCCAGCAGCTTGGACAGTTACGGTGGCTACACCTTC,CASSLDSYGGYTF